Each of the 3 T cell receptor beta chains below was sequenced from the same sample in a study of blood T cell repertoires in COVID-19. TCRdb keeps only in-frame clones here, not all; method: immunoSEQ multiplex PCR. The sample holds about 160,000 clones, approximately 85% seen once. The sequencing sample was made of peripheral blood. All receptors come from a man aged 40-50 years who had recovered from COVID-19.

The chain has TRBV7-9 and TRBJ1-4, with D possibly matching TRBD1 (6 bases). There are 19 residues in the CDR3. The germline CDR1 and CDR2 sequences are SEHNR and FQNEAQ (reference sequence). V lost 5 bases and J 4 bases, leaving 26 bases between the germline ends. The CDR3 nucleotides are TGTGCCAGCAGCCCCTCCCGGTATGGGGGCGAAAGGCGTAATGAAAAACTGTTTTTT. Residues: CASSPSRYGGERRNEKLFF.

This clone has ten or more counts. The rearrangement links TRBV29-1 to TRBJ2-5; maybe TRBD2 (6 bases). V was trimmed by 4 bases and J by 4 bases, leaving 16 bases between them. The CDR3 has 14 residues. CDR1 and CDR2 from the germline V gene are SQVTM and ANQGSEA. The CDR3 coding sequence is TGCAGCGTTGCGGGTGGAGGGGCCCGAGAGACCCAGTACTTC. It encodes CSVAGGGARETQYF.

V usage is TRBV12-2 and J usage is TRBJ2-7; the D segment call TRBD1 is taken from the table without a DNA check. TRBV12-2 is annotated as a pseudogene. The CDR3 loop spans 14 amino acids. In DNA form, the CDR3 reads TGTGCAAGTCGCTTAGTTCAGGGTTGGTACGAGCAGTACTTC. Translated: CASRLVQGWYEQYF.